A single sample gave rise to the 9 T cell receptor beta chains below, sequenced in a study of cytomegalovirus exposure and HLA in healthy donors. PCR primers comprised 60 Vbeta and 13 Jbeta primers. The data were produced by immunoSEQ multiplex PCR, yet TCRdb's version contains in-frame clones alone and is incomplete. The sample holds about 42,000 clones. Sample: PBMCs. The receptors shown here come from a man aged 30 to 39 in good health and CMV-seronegative.

J is TRBJ2-5 and V is TRBV30; D might be TRBD2 (6 bases). CDR3 size: 14 residues. Trimming removed 2 bases at V and 7 bases at J, with 17 bases between. The germline V gene encodes CDR1 GTSNPN and CDR2 SVGIG (reference sequence). The CDR3 is CAWSWAPLGGTQYF. Written as DNA, the CDR3 is TGTGCCTGGAGTTGGGCTCCGCTCGGGGGGACCCAGTACTTC.

The V call is TRBV6-1, the J call TRBJ2-3; TRBD2 aligns across 16 bases. V lost 3 bases and J lost 3; bases outside the gene matches: 6. Per the germline V gene, CDR1 is MNHNS and CDR2 is SASEGT. This CDR3 has 18 amino acids. The CDR3 region has the DNA TGTGCCAGCAGTGACCCGGGACTAGCGGGAGGGCCGACAGATACGCAGTATTTT. It is translated as CASSDPGLAGGPTDTQYF.

The V call is TRBV4-3, the J call TRBJ1-3, with a weak D call TRBD1 (5 bases). The V end was cut by 3 bases, the J end by 0 bases, with 12 bases between. The germline CDR1 and CDR2 sequences are LGHNA and YSLEER. There are 16 residues in the CDR3. CDR3 bases: TGCGCCAGCAGCCAGGACACAAGGCTCTCTGGAAACACCATATATTTT. It specifies CASSQDTRLSGNTIYF.

The chain uses TRBV11-2 and TRBJ2-7; D remains unclear. This CDR3 has 14 residues. V lost 1 base and J lost 3, with 10 bases in between. Germline V gene lookup returns CDR1 SGHAT and CDR2 FQNNGV. The CDR3 coding sequence is TGTGCCAGCAGCTTAGTTTCAGGTGGCTACGAGCAGTACTTC. Protein sequence: CASSLVSGGYEQYF.

The chain uses TRBV19 and TRBJ2-2, with TRBD1 matching over 7 bases. V was clipped by 6 bases and J by 1 base; unmatched bases: 8. The germline V gene has CDR1 LNHDA and CDR2 SQIVND (reference sequence). The CDR3 has 16 residues. CDR3 amino acids: CASSPGQEMNTGELFF. Written as DNA, the CDR3 is TGTGCCAGTAGCCCCGGACAGGAGATGAACACCGGGGAGCTGTTTTTT.

As DNA, the CDR3 is TGTGCCAGCAGTCCAAGGGAGGGGACAAACCAAAACACCATATATTTT. Encoded protein: CASSPREGTNQNTIYF. This rearrangement joins TRBV2 to TRBJ1-3, with D perhaps matching TRBD1 (6 bases). Per the germline V gene, CDR1 is SNHLY and CDR2 is FYNNEI. The CDR3 spans 16 residues. Trimming stripped 5 bases from V and 6 bases from J, with 20 bases between.

V usage is TRBV27 and J usage is TRBJ2-1; 8 nucleotides align to TRBD2. Trimming at V came to 2 bases and at J to 2 bases, leaving 5 bases not matched to a gene. Germline V gene lookup returns CDR1 MNHEY and CDR2 SMNVEV (reference sequence). The CDR3 spans 16 residues. For the CDR3, the DNA is TGTGCCAGCAGTTTAATTGGAGCGGGAGCCTACAATGAGCAGTTCTTC. It specifies CASSLIGAGAYNEQFF.

V and J are TRBV20-1 and TRBJ1-2; D uncertain. In germline, CDR1 is DFQATT, CDR2 SNEGSKA (reference sequence). The CDR3 covers 10 residues. V gave up 8 bases and J gave up 6 bases, with 10 bases separating them. The CDR3 loop reads CSTVRDGYTF. The CDR3, as DNA: TGCAGTACCGTGAGGGATGGCTACACCTTC.

The chain links TRBV30 to TRBJ1-1; tentatively, D is TRBD1 (5 bases). The germline V gene has CDR1 GTSNPN and CDR2 SVGIG (reference sequence). CDR3 size: 15 residues. Trimming pared 4 bases from V and 2 bases from J, leaving 17 bases between. This CDR3 reads CAWTTLATANTEAFF. CDR3 nucleotide sequence: TGTGCCTGGACTACCCTCGCGACAGCTAACACTGAAGCTTTCTTT.